This record concerns one T cell receptor (beta chain) sequence. What it recognizes is unknown. The same CDR3 arises from other DNA sequences in this sample as well. This record belongs to a study of cytomegalovirus exposure and HLA in healthy donors. The PCR used 60 Vbeta and 13 Jbeta primers. Profiled with immunoSEQ multiplex PCR; TCRdb holds only in-frame clones, not every one. The table has 150,000 or so clones, around 73% seen once. Study conclusions and caveats: CMV antigen specificity of a few CMV-associated chains was confirmed in vitro.

The trim removed 6 bases at V and 1 base at J, leaving 4 bases unmatched. The length of the CDR3 is 14 residues. Germline CDR1 ENHRY, CDR2 SYGVKD. This sequence originates from a woman under 30 in good health and CMV-seronegative. The sequenced sample consisted of PBMCs. The chain recombines TRBV10-3 with TRBJ2-5; 8 nucleotides align to TRBD2. CDR3 loop: CAIRVTSGQETQYF. CDR3 coding DNA: TGTGCCATCAGAGTAACTAGCGGCCAAGAGACCCAGTACTTC.